A selection of T cell receptor beta chains follows, all from one sample in a study of response to subunit inactivated influenza vaccine. TCRdb re-called the RT-PCR reads with MiXCR, one entry per CDR3 protein. The repertoire includes hundreds of thousands of distinct CDR3 sequences, about a fifth of them detected once, and roughly a tenth sits in the top ten. This specimen consisted of PBMCs from blood, obtained 5 days after vaccination. Receptor source: a man in his forties or fifties who received an inactivated influenza vaccine. Each CDR3 is given with its conserved first and last residue. The D gene is left open where the match is weak. Rows may omit the clone size; those that give it use once, few, many or a size class.

>-|-|TRBV5-5|TRBJ2-1
TGTGCCACCGACCGGGACCCTAGCTCCTACAATGAGCAGTTCTTC
CATDRDPSSYNEQFF
>few|-|TRBV28|TRBJ1-5
TGTGCCAGCACCCGGGACGGAAATAATCAGCCCCAGCATTTT
CASTRDGNNQPQHF
>few|-|TRBV27|TRBJ1-1
TGTGCCAGCAGTTTGGCGGGGTACGCGGTGAACACTGAAGCTTTCTTT
CASSLAGYAVNTEAFF
>few|-|TRBV12-3/TRBV12-4|TRBJ2-2
TGTGCCAGCAGCATCCGGGCGAGGGCCGGGGAGCTGTTTTTT
CASSIRARAGELFF
>few|TRBD2|TRBV29-1|TRBJ2-2
TGCAGCATAAAGGGCGGGAGGTCGAACACCGGGGAGCTGTTTTTT
CSIKGGRSNTGELFF
>-|-|TRBV9|TRBJ2-1
TGTGCCAGCAGCGTAGGGCCAGTAGGCTCTATCAATGAGCAGTTCTTC
CASSVGPVGSINEQFF
>-|-|TRBV12-3/TRBV12-4|TRBJ2-1
TGTGCCAGCAGTTTTAGAGCCGTAGATTCCTCCTACAATGAGCAGTTCTTC
CASSFRAVDSSYNEQFF
>few|TRBD2|TRBV7-3|TRBJ2-3
TGTGCCAGCAGTCCCGGGACTAGCGGGAGAATTGGTACGCAGTATTTT
CASSPGTSGRIGTQYF
>few|-|TRBV27|TRBJ2-1
TGTGCCAGCAGTCTACATAGCGCCAGCTCCTACAATGAGCAGTTCTTC
CASSLHSASSYNEQFF
>-|-|TRBV5-5|TRBJ2-7
TGTGCCAGCAGCAACCCCCGAGCTGTCTACGAGCAGTACTTC
CASSNPRAVYEQYF
>-|-|TRBV20-1|TRBJ1-3
TGCAGTGCTAGACAGGGGAGCACTGGAAACACCATATATTTT
CSARQGSTGNTIYF
>-|TRBD2|TRBV20-1|TRBJ2-5
TGCAGTGCTTACTTTACTAGCGGGGAAGAGACCCAGTACTTC
CSAYFTSGEETQYF
>-|-|TRBV3-1|TRBJ2-6
TGTGCCAGCAGCCAAGACACCTCTGGGACCAACGTCCTGACTTTC
CASSQDTSGTNVLTF
>many|-|TRBV5-1|TRBJ2-7
TGCGCCAGCAGCTTGAGGGCAGGGGTACTCTACGAGCAGTACTTC
CASSLRAGVLYEQYF
>many|-|TRBV20-1|TRBJ2-3
TGCAGTGCTAGAGGGGGCACTAGCAGCGCAGATACGCAGTATTTT
CSARGGTSSADTQYF
>many|TRBD2|TRBV12-3/TRBV12-4|TRBJ2-5
TGTGCCAGCAGTCTAGGGATTAGCGGGACTCCAGAGACCCAGTACTTC
CASSLGISGTPETQYF
>few|-|TRBV11-2|TRBJ2-7
TGTGCCAGCAGCGGCGAATGGGGTCCCTACGAGCAGTACTTC
CASSGEWGPYEQYF
>many|-|TRBV5-1|TRBJ2-1
TGCGCCAGCAGCTCGACGACCGGCTCCTACAATGAGCAGTTCTTC
CASSSTTGSYNEQFF
>few|TRBD1|TRBV7-2|TRBJ2-7
TGTGCCAGCAGCTGGGACAGGGGAAGTTCCTACGAGCAGTACTTC
CASSWDRGSSYEQYF
>-|TRBD1|TRBV28|TRBJ2-5
TGTGCCAGCAGTTCTAACAGGGGGCGACGGACCCAGTACTTC
CASSSNRGRRTQYF
>-|-|TRBV6-1|TRBJ1-2
TGTGCCAGCAGTACCTGGCCGGGGTACTATGGCTACACCTTC
CASSTWPGYYGYTF
>-|-|TRBV20-1|TRBJ2-1
TGCAGTGCTTTGCGACCTCTAAACAATGAGCAGCTCTTC
CSALRPLNNEQLF
>-|TRBD2|TRBV20-1|TRBJ2-3
TGCAGAGCAAAACTAGCGGGAGCCGATACGCAGTATTTT
CRAKLAGADTQYF
>few|TRBD1|TRBV12-3/TRBV12-4|TRBJ1-2
TGTGCCAGCAGGGATCCGGGACAGGCGGTCTATGGCTACACCTTC
CASRDPGQAVYGYTF
>many|-|TRBV7-9|TRBJ2-7
TGTGCCAGCAGCTTAGGTGGGAGGTTCGAGCAGTACTTC
CASSLGGRFEQYF
>many|-|TRBV12-3/TRBV12-4|TRBJ1-5
TGTGCCAGCAGTCCTGCGACAGGAGCGAGCAATCAGCCCCAGCATTTT
CASSPATGASNQPQHF
>few|-|TRBV4-1|TRBJ2-7
TGCGCCAGCAGCCAAGAAGCAGGGATCGAGCAGTACTTC
CASSQEAGIEQYF
>few|-|TRBV7-8|TRBJ2-3
TGTGCCAGCAGCTTATGGAGGATCGGGACAGATACGCAGTATTTT
CASSLWRIGTDTQYF
>few|-|TRBV4-2|TRBJ2-5
TGTGCCAGCAGCCAAGGAACGGCCAGCGCAGAGACCCAGTACTTC
CASSQGTASAETQYF
>few|-|TRBV27|TRBJ2-3
TGTGCCAGCAGTTTATCGAGGGGACTGAGGATAGATACGCAGTATTTT
CASSLSRGLRIDTQYF
>many|-|TRBV20-1|TRBJ2-1
TGCAGTGCTAGAGATCGGTCCCTCGGGGAGCAGTTCTTC
CSARDRSLGEQFF
>-|TRBD2|TRBV6-5|TRBJ2-7
TGTGCCAGCAGAGTTACTAGCGCCTCCTACGAGCAGTACTTC
CASRVTSASYEQYF
>few|-|TRBV5-6|TRBJ2-1
TGTGCCAGCAGCGTGGAGCGATGGCCTAGCTCCTACAATGAGCAGTTCTTC
CASSVERWPSSYNEQFF
>few|-|TRBV18|TRBJ2-1
TGTGCCAGCTCAGTGACCGGGACTGGAGCAGAGCAGTTCTTC
CASSVTGTGAEQFF
>many|-|TRBV29-1|TRBJ2-1
TGCAGCGTTGAGGACGGCGATCATTTCAATGAGCAGTTCTTC
CSVEDGDHFNEQFF
>few|-|TRBV5-1|TRBJ2-7
TGCGCCAGCAGCTTGGATCCCGGCTACGAGCAGTACTTC
CASSLDPGYEQYF
>-|-|TRBV12-3/TRBV12-4|TRBJ2-4
TGTGCCAGCAGTTTATGGCTCGGTAGGGACATTCAGTACTTC
CASSLWLGRDIQYF
>-|TRBD2|TRBV6-5|TRBJ2-3
TGTGCCAGCAGTTACAGACTAGCGGGACTCCGTGGGGGGGCAGATACGCAGTATTTT
CASSYRLAGLRGGADTQYF
>few|-|TRBV15|TRBJ2-1
TGTGCCACCAGCAGAGATTACACAAGTCAGCGGGTCAATGAGCAGTTCTTC
CATSRDYTSQRVNEQFF
>-|-|TRBV12-3/TRBV12-4|TRBJ2-2
TGTGCCAGCAGTTCCGATCCCAACACCGGGGAGCTGTTTTTT
CASSSDPNTGELFF
>-|TRBD1|TRBV29-1|TRBJ2-3
TGCAGCGTAAACCCGACAGGGGCCAGCACAGATACGCAGTATTTT
CSVNPTGASTDTQYF
>few|-|TRBV5-1|TRBJ2-3
TGCGCCAGCAGCTTTACAGGGATGGCGGACACAGATACGCAGTATTTT
CASSFTGMADTDTQYF
>-|-|TRBV4-2|TRBJ2-7
TGTGCCAGCAGCCAAGATTCGGGGGGCCGGAATTACGAGCAGTACTTC
CASSQDSGGRNYEQYF
>many|TRBD2|TRBV20-1|TRBJ2-5
TGCAGTGCTAGTGAAAGCGGGGGGCAGGTGACCCAGTACTTC
CSASESGGQVTQYF
>-|-|TRBV7-2|TRBJ1-1
TGTGCCAGCAGCTGGACTCTCTTGAACACTGAAGCTTTCTTT
CASSWTLLNTEAFF
>-|-|TRBV7-2|TRBJ2-1
TGTGCCAGCAGCTTAGTGGCGATCACCTACAATGAGCAGTTCTTC
CASSLVAITYNEQFF
>-|TRBD1|TRBV20-1|TRBJ1-2
TGCAGTGCCTACCGGAGGGGACAGGGGAACTATGGCTACACCTTC
CSAYRRGQGNYGYTF
>-|TRBD1|TRBV7-2|TRBJ2-1
TGTGCCAGCAGCCCCTGGGACAGCTCCTACAATGAGCAGTTCTTC
CASSPWDSSYNEQFF
>-|-|TRBV20-1|TRBJ1-5
TGCAGTGCTAGACAGCTTGATGGGAAGCCCCAGCCTTTT
CSARQLDGKPQPF
>-|TRBD1|TRBV4-3|TRBJ2-7
TGCGCCAGCAGCCATCGGACAGGTGCCTACGAGCAGTACTTC
CASSHRTGAYEQYF